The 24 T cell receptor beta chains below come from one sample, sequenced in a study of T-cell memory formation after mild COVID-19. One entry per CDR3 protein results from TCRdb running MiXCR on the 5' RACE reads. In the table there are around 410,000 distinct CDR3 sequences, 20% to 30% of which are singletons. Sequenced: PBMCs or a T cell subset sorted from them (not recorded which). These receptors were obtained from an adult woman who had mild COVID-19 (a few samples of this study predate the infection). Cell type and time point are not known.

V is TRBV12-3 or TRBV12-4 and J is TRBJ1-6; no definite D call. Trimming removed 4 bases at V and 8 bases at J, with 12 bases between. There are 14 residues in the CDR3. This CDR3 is CASSWGGSDSPLHF. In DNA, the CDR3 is TGTGCCAGCAGTTGGGGAGGTTCGGATTCACCCCTCCACTTT.

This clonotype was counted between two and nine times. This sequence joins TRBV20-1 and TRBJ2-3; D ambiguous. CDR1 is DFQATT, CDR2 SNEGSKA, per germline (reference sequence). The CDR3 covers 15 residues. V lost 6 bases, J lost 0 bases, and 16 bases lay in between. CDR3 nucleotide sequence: TGCAGTGCAGACTCGCGGCTGTCTAGCACAGATACGCAGTATTTT. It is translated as CSADSRLSSTDTQYF.

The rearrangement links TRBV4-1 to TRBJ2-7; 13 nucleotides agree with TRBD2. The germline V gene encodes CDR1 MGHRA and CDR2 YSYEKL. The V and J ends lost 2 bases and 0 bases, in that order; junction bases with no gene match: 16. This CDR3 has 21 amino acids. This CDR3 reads CASSQPFSRLAGGRGSYEQYF. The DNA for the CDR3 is TGCGCCAGCAGCCAACCATTTTCGAGACTAGCGGGAGGTAGGGGCTCCTACGAGCAGTACTTC.

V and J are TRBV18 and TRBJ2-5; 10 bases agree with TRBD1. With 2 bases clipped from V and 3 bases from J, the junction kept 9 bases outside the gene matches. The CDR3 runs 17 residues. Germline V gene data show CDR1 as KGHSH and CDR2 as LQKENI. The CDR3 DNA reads TGTGCCAGCTCACCAACCGGACAGGGGGGTCCGAAAGAGACCCAGTACTTC. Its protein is CASSPTGQGGPKETQYF.

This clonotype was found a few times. CDR3 DNA sequence: TGTGCCAGCAGCGTCAGCGGGAGAATAGCCGGGGAGCTGTTTTTT. This sequence encodes CASSVSGRIAGELFF. The chain joins TRBV6-1 to TRBJ2-2; 8 nucleotides match TRBD2. V gave up 6 bases and J gave up 6 bases; unmatched junction bases: 9. Germline V gene lookup returns CDR1 MNHNS and CDR2 SASEGT. The CDR3 totals 15 residues.

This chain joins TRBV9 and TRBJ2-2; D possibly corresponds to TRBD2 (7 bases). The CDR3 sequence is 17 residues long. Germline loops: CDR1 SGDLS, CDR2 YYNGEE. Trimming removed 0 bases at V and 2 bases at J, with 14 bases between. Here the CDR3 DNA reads TGTGCCAGCAGCGTAGAGGGGGGGTTTTCTAACACCGGGGAGCTGTTTTTT. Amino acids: CASSVEGGFSNTGELFF.

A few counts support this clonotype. The CDR3 here is CSASSQAYANYGYTF. In DNA, the CDR3 is TGCAGTGCTAGTTCCCAGGCCTATGCTAACTATGGCTACACCTTC. V usage is TRBV20-1 and J usage is TRBJ1-2; D is unclear. The V and J ends lost 3 bases and 0 bases respectively, with 14 bases between them. The germline gives CDR1 DFQATT, CDR2 SNEGSKA (reference sequence). The CDR3 is 15 residues long.

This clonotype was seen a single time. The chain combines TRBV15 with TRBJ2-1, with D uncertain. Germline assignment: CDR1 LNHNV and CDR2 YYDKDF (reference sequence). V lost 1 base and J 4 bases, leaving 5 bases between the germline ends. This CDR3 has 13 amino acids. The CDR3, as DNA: TGTGCCACCAGCAGAGGCCCTTACAATGAGCAGTTCTTC. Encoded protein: CATSRGPYNEQFF.

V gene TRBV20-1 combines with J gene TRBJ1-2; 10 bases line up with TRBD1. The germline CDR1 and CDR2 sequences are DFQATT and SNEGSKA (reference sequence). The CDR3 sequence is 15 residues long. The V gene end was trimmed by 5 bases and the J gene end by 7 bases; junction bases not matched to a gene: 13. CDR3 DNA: TGCAGTGCTGCTCCGGGACAGGGGCGTCTGGGTGGCTACACCTTC. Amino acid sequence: CSAAPGQGRLGGYTF.

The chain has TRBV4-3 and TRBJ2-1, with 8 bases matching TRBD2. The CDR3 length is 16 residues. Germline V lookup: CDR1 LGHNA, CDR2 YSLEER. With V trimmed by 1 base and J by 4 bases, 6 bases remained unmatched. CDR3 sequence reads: CASSQVLTSGYNEQFF. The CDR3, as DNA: TGCGCCAGCAGCCAAGTCCTCACTAGCGGTTACAATGAGCAGTTCTTC.

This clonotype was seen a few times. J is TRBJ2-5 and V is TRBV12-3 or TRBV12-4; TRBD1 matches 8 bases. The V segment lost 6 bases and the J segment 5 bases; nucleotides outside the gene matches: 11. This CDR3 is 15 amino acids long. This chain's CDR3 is CASRDRALGGETQYF. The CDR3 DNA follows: TGTGCCAGCAGGGACAGGGCGTTAGGAGGGGAGACCCAGTACTTC.

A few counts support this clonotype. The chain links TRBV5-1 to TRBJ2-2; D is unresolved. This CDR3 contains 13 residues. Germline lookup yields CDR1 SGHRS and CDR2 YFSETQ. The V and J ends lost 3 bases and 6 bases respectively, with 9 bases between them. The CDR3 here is CASSSPGPGELFF. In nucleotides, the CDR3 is TGCGCCAGCAGCTCGCCGGGTCCCGGGGAGCTGTTTTTT. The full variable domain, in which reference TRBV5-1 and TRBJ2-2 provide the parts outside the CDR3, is KAGVTQTPRYLIKTRGQQVTLSCSPISGHRSVSWYQQTPGQGLQFLFEYFSETQRNKGNFPGRFSGRQFSNSRSEMNVSTLELGDSALYLCASSSPGPGELFFGEGSRLTVL.

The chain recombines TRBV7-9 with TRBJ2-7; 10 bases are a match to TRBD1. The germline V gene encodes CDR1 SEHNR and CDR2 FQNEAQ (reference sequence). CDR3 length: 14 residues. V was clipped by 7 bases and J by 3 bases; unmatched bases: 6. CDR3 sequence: CASTGGQGDYEQYF. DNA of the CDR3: TGTGCCAGCACTGGAGGACAGGGGGACTACGAGCAGTACTTC.

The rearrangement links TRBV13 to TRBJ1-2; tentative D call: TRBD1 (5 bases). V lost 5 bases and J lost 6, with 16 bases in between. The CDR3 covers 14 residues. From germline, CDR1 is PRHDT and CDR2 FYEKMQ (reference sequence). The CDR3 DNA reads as TGTGCCAGCAGCCCCTGGGGTCAAGGGGATGGCTACACCTTC. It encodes CASSPWGQGDGYTF.

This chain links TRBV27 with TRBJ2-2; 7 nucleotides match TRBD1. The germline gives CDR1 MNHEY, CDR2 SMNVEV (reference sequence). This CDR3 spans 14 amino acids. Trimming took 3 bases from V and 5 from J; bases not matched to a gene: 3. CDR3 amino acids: CASSFPQGTGELFF. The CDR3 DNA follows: TGTGCCAGCAGTTTTCCACAGGGGACCGGGGAGCTGTTTTTT.

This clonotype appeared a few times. CDR3 loop: CASSLKREGRETQYF. The CDR3 nucleotides read TGTGCCAGCAGCTTAAAGCGGGAGGGCCGGGAGACCCAGTACTTC. The J gene is TRBJ2-5, the V gene TRBV7-2, with TRBD2 matching 10 bases. Germline V gene lookup returns CDR1 SGHTA and CDR2 FQGNSA. CDR3 length: 15 amino acids. V trimming: 2 bases; J trimming: 5 bases; junction bases outside the gene matches: 5.

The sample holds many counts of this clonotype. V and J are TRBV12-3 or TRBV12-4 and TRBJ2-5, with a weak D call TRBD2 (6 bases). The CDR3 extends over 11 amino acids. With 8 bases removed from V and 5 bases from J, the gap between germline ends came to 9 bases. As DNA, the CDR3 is TGTGCCAGCGGGGGGTTTGAGACCCAGTACTTC. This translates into CASGGFETQYF.

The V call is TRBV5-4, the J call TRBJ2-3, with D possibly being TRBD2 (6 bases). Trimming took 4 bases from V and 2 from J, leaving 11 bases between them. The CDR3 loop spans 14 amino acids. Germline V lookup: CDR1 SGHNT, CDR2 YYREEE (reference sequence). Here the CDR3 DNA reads TGTGCCAGCAGCGGGGCGGGGAACACAGATACGCAGTATTTT. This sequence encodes CASSGAGNTDTQYF.

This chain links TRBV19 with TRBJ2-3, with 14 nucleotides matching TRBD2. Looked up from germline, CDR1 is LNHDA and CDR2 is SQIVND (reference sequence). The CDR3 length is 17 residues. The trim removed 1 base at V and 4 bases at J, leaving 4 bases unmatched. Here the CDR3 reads CASSIALGLAGADTQYF. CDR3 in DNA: TGTGCCAGTAGTATAGCCCTGGGACTAGCGGGAGCAGATACGCAGTATTTT.

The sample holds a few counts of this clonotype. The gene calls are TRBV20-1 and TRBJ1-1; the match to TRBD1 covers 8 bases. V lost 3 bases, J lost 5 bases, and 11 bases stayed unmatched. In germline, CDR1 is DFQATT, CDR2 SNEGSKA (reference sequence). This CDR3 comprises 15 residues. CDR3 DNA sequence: TGCAGTGCTAGGGCGCTGGCGACAGGGGTGACTGAAGCTTTCTTT. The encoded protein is CSARALATGVTEAFF.

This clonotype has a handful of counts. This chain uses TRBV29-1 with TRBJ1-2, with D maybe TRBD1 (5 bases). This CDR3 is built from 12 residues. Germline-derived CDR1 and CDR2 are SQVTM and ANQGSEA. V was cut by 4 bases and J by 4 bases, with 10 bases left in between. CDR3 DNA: TGCAGCGTTGTACGGGACCGCTATGGCTACACCTTC. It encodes CSVVRDRYGYTF.

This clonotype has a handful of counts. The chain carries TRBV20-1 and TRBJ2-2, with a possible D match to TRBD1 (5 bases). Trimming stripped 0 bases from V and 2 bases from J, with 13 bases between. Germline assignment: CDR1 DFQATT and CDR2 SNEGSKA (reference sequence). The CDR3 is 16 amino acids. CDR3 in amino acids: CSARDPTGQNTGELFF. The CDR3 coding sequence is TGCAGTGCTAGAGATCCCACAGGCCAAAACACCGGGGAGCTGTTTTTT.

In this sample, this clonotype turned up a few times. The CDR3, as DNA: TGTGCCAGCAGCCGATTCGGGACAGGGGACTACGAGCAGTACTTC. It is translated as CASSRFGTGDYEQYF. This rearrangement joins TRBV7-9 to TRBJ2-7; 10 bases are shared with TRBD1. V trimming: 5 bases; J trimming: 3 bases; junction bases outside the gene matches: 7. The CDR3 length is 15 residues. The germline CDR1 and CDR2 sequences are SEHNR and FQNEAQ (reference sequence).

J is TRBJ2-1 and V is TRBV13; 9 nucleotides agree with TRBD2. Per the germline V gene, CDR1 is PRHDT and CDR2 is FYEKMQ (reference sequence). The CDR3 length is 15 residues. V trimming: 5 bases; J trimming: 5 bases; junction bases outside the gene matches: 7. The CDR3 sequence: CASSPRGGRHNEQFF. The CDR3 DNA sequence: TGTGCCAGCAGCCCGCGGGGGGGCCGGCACAATGAGCAGTTCTTC. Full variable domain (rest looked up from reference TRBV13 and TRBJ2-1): AAGVIQSPRHLIKEKRETATLKCYPIPRHDTVYWYQQGPGQDPQFLISFYEKMQSDKGSIPDRFSAQQFSDYHSELNMSSLELGDSALYFCASSPRGGRHNEQFFGPGTRLTVL.